This T cell receptor beta chain originates from a study of cytomegalovirus exposure and HLA in healthy donors. Both 60 Vbeta primers and 13 Jbeta primers went into the PCR. This table comes from immunoSEQ multiplex PCR, and its TCRdb copy is limited to in-frame clones, with some not included. Its listing shows about 35,000 clones. The sequence was collected from a middle-aged man in good health and CMV-seronegative. Input material: PBMCs.

CDR3 sequence: CASSRAASSGANVLTF. The CDR3 DNA reads TGTGCCAGCTCACGTGCCGCGAGCTCTGGGGCCAACGTCCTGACTTTC. The chain is built from TRBV18 and TRBJ2-6, with D uncertain. V was trimmed by 4 bases and J by 0 bases, leaving 10 bases between them. CDR1 and CDR2 (germline): KGHSH, LQKENI. This CDR3 has 16 residues.